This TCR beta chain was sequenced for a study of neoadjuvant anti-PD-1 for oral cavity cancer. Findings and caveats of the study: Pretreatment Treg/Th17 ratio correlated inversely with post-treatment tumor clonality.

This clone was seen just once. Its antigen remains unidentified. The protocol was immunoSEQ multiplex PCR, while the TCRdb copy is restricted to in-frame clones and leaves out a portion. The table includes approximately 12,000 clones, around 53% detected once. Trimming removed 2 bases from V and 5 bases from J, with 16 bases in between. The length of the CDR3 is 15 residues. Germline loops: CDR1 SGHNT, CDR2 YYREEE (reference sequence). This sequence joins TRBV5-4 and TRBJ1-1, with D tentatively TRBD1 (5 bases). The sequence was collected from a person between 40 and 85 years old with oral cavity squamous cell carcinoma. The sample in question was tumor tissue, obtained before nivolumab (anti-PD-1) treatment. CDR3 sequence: CASSLPSGGGTEAFF. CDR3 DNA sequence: TGTGCCAGCAGCTTACCGTCGGGGGGGGGAACTGAAGCTTTCTTT. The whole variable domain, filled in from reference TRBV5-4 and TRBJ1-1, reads ETGVTQSPTHLIKTRGQQVTLRCSSQSGHNTVSWYQQALGQGPQFIFQYYREEENGRGNFPPRFSGLQFPNYSSELNVNALELDDSALYLCASSLPSGGGTEAFFGQGTRLTVV.